This T cell receptor beta chain was obtained from a study of cytomegalovirus exposure and HLA in healthy donors. Study-wide context: Assignment to the Caucasian-associated ancestry cluster applied to approximately 80% of the 300 to 500 genotyped donors.

Study-level findings and limits: As was reported, the classifier diagnosed cytomegalovirus status with high specificity and sensitivity.

Per the germline V gene, CDR1 is SGHNT and CDR2 is YYREEE (reference sequence). V was trimmed by 3 bases and J by 5 bases, leaving 8 bases between them. The CDR3 has 13 amino acids. Donors in the study were healthy people who gave bone marrow. At the time of sampling, donors were nominally healthy, though unrecorded immune exposures were likely. 60 Vbeta and 13 Jbeta primers were used in PCR. This table comes from immunoSEQ multiplex PCR, and its TCRdb copy is limited to in-frame clones, with some not included. This table has fewer than 90,000 clones, about three quarters appearing once. This clone was counted only a few times. The antigen remains undetermined.

The sequenced sample was PBMCs. The rearrangement uses TRBV5-4 and TRBJ1-4, with D uncertain. This TCR came from a man under 40 in good health and CMV-seropositive. Written as DNA, the CDR3 is TGTGCCAGCAGCTCTGGGAGAAATGAAAAACTGTTTTTT. Its translation is CASSSGRNEKLFF. Variable domain in full (rest from reference TRBV5-4 and TRBJ1-4): ETGVTQSPTHLIKTRGQQVTLRCSSQSGHNTVSWYQQALGQGPQFIFQYYREEENGRGNFPPRFSGLQFPNYSSELNVNALELDDSALYLCASSSGRNEKLFFGSGTQLSVL.